This TCR beta chain was sequenced during a study of low-dose radiotherapy and immunotherapy resistance in tumors. Across the whole study: Doses delivered to Cohort 2 were 1 Gy per fraction every two weeks, amounting to 13 Gy over 26 weeks. Starting cycle 1 day 1, oral aspirin 300 mg was given daily for four cycles.

Covering alpha and beta chains, TRAV- and TRBV-specific primers were used for the first-strand cDNA. PCR amplification of the TCRs was performed with Phusion for 20 PCR cycles, and it relied on a constant-region primer together with a V-primer adapter. MiXCR, run by TCRdb on the reads, gives a single entry per CDR3 protein. The data show approximately 100,000 distinct CDR3 sequences, around 20% seen once. The time point denotes: after trial treatment. Treatment specified: LDRT plus nivolumab, ipilimumab, low-dose cyclophosphamide and aspirin (RACIN trial). V was pared by 4 bases and J by 4 bases, with 2 bases of the junction left unmatched. Germline CDR1 and CDR2: SNHLY and FYNNEI. The CDR3 loop spans 15 amino acids. This clonotype was recorded many times.

Material: PBMCs, obtained after low-dose radiotherapy plus immunotherapy. The receptor's source is a male donor with prostate cancer. The V and J genes are TRBV2 and TRBJ2-3; 13 bases fit TRBD2. CDR3 sequence (DNA): TGTGCCAGCAGTGGGACTAGCGGGGGTTCAGATACGCAGTATTTT. Its protein product is CASSGTSGGSDTQYF.